Given below is one T cell receptor beta chain in context. Trimming removed 5 bases at V and 7 bases at J, with 11 bases between. CDR1 SEHNR and CDR2 FQNEAQ come from the germline V gene (reference sequence). This CDR3 has 13 amino acids. Only in-frame clones appear in the TCRdb table, and some are missing; sequencing was by immunoSEQ multiplex PCR. The table records 27,000 or so clones, just under 85% of them present only once. The sample is drawn from a study of early stage breast cancer tumors. Overall study context: About 80% of the 16 invasive tumors were ER+, PR+ and HER2-.

This chain joins TRBV7-9 and TRBJ1-4; D is possibly TRBD1 (5 bases). The TCR comes from a person aged 45-65 years with breast cancer. The sequencing input was blood. The CDR3 DNA is TGTGCCAGCAGCATAGGGACGGGTGAAAAACTGTTTTTT. Translation gives CASSIGTGEKLFF.